This TCR beta chain emerged from a study of blood T cells in healthy people across ages. Combining a sample-barcoded 5' primer with a J-beta primer mix, a second PCR ran for 7 to 11 cycles. TCRdb re-derived calls from the 5' RACE reads in MiXCR, one entry per CDR3 protein. The sample lists approximately 830,000 distinct CDR3 sequences, approximately 67% occurring once. Caucasian, healthy and from Russia, the donors were aged between 6 and 90. This clonotype has more than one count but fewer than ten. CDR3 length equals 13 residues. V was shortened by 8 bases and J by 0 bases, with 5 bases between the two germline ends. Germline-derived CDR1 and CDR2 are MNHNS and SASEGT.

The chain uses TRBV6-1 and TRBJ2-6; D perhaps matches TRBD1 (5 bases). The sequence was obtained from a man aged 30-40 years in good health. The sequenced material came from blood. CDR3 loop: CASGASGANVLTF. The CDR3 nucleotides read TGTGCCAGCGGGGCCTCTGGGGCCAACGTCCTGACTTTC.